Following are 4 T cell receptor beta chains from one sample sequenced in a study of blood T cells in healthy people across ages. A J-beta primer mix and a sample-barcoded 5' primer were used in a second PCR of about 7 to 12 cycles. TCRdb analysed the 5' RACE reads with MiXCR anew, one entry per CDR3 protein. This table has 790,000 or so distinct CDR3 sequences, more than 50% appearing once. Material: blood. The receptor source for this set is a man aged 35 to 55 in good health.

The chain has TRBV20-1 and TRBJ1-2; 9 bases are shared with TRBD1. With 0 bases clipped from V and 7 bases from J, the junction kept 9 bases outside the gene matches. The CDR3 is 15 residues long. Per the germline V gene, CDR1 is DFQATT and CDR2 is SNEGSKA (reference sequence). CDR3: CSARDLQGATSGYTF. The DNA for the CDR3 is TGCAGTGCTAGAGACCTACAGGGGGCTACTTCTGGCTACACCTTC.

This clonotype was detected only once. The chain has TRBV6-9 and TRBJ2-3; TRBD2 matches at 9 bases. The CDR3 extends over 14 amino acids. The ends lost 8 bases at V and 6 bases at J; junction bases unmatched: 9. From germline, CDR1 is MNHGY and CDR2 SVAAGI. The CDR3 DNA is TGTGCCAGCGATCAACGCGGGAGGGCTGATACGCAGTATTTT. It yields the protein CASDQRGRADTQYF.

The sample holds one count of this clonotype. V usage is TRBV5-6 and J usage is TRBJ1-4; 7 bases are a match to TRBD1. The J segment lost 4 bases and the V segment lost 4 bases, leaving 4 bases of the junction unmatched. CDR3 size: 14 residues. Germline CDR1 reads SGHDT; CDR2 reads YYEEEE. The CDR3 reads CASSTDRNNEKLFF. In DNA form, the CDR3 reads TGTGCCAGCAGCACGGACAGGAATAATGAAAAACTGTTTTTT.

The chain recombines TRBV27 with TRBJ2-7; D unresolved. The CDR3 has 15 residues. The germline CDR1 and CDR2 sequences are MNHEY and SMNVEV (reference sequence). The V end lost 5 bases, the J end lost 7 bases, and 21 bases lay between the germline ends. The CDR3 loop is CASSPPRAAYNEQYF. CDR3 DNA sequence: TGTGCCAGCAGTCCCCCCAGAGCCGCCTACAATGAGCAGTACTTC.